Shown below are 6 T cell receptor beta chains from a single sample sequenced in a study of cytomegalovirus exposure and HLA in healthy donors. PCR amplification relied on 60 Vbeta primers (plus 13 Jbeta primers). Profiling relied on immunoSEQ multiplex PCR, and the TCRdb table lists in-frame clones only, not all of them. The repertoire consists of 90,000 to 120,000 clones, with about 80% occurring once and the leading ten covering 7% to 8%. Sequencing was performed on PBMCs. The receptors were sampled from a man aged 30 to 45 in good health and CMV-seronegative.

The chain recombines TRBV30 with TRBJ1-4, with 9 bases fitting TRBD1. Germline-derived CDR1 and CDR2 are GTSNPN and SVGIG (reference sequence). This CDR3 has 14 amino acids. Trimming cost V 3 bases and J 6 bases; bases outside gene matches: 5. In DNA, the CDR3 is TGTGCCTGGAGGGGACAGGGTCCGGATGAAAAACTGTTTTTT. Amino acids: CAWRGQGPDEKLFF.

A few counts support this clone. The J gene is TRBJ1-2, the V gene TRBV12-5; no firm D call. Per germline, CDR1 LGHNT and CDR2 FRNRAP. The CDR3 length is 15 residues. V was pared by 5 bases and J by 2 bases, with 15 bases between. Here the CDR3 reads CASGIREGGNYGYTF. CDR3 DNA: TGTGCTAGTGGTATCCGGGAAGGTGGGAACTATGGCTACACCTTC.

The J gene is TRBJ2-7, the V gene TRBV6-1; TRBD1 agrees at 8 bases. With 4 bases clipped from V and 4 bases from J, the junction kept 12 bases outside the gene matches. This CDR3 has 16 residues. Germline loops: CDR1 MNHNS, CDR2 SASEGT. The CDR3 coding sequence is TGTGCCAGCAGTGTTCCCGGGACAGGAACCCCTTACGAGCAGTACTTC. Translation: CASSVPGTGTPYEQYF.

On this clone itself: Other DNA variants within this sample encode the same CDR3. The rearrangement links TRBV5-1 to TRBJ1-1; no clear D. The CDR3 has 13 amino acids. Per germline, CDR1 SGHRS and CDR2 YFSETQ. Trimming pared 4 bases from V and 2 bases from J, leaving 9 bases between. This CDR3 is CASSVDGNTEAFF. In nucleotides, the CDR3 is TGCGCCAGCAGCGTGGACGGTAACACTGAAGCTTTCTTT. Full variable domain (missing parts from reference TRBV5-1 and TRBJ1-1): KAGVTQTPRYLIKTRGQQVTLSCSPISGHRSVSWYQQTPGQGLQFLFEYFSETQRNKGNFPGRFSGRQFSNSRSEMNVSTLELGDSALYLCASSVDGNTEAFFGQGTRLTVV.

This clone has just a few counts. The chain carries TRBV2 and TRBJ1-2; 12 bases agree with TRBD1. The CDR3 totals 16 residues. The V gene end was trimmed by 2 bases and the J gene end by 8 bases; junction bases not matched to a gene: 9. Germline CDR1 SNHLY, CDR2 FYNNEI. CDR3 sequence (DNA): TGTGCCAGCAGTGAACCGAAGGGGGGACAGGGGGCAGGCTACACCTTC. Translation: CASSEPKGGQGAGYTF.

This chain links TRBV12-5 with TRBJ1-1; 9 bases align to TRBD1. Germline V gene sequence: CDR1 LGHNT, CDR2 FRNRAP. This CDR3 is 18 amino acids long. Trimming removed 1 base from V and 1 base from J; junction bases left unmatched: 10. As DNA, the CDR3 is TGTGCTAGTGGTTTGGGACAGGGGGTGGCGGAGGGGAACACTGAAGCTTTCTTT. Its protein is CASGLGQGVAEGNTEAFF.